The present entry profiles one TCR beta chain with its context. Recovered status in Cohort 3 required two negative PCRs, clearance, or symptom resolution. The data stem from a study of blood T cell repertoires in COVID-19. Study in general: Spain, Italy and the United States supplied samples that represented acute and convalescent COVID-19.

In the original workflow: Amplification from reference gene primers served as the basis for estimated nucleated cell counts. Sequencing used immunoSEQ multiplex PCR; TCRdb keeps in-frame clones, though not all of them. From that table come the V and J calls and clone size; the DNA was used to work out D and trimming. Of about 370,000 clones listed, 85% to 90% are singletons. The receptor's source is a man younger than 35 who had recovered from COVID-19. Sequenced input: PBMCs or T cells enriched from blood (not recorded which).

The CDR3 bases are TGCGCCAGCAGTGCAGGGCTTGCTGGGAATGAGCAGTTCTTC. Translated, it gives CASSAGLAGNEQFF. The chain carries TRBV10-1 and TRBJ2-1; possibly TRBD1 for D (5 bases). The CDR3 extends over 14 amino acids. CDR1 and CDR2 (germline): WNHNN, SYGVQD (reference sequence). The V end was cut by 4 bases, the J end by 7 bases, with 14 bases between.